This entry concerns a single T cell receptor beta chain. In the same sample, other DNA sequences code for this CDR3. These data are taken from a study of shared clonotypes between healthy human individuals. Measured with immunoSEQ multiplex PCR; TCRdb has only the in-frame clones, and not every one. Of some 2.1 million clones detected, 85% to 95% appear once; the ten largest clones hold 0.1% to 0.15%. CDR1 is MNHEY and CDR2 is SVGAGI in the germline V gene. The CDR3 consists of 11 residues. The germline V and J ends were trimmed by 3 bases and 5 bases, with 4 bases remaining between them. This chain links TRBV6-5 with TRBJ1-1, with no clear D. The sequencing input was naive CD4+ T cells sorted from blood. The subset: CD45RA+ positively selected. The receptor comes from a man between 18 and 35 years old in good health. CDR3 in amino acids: CASSYRTEAFF. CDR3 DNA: TGTGCCAGCAGTTATAGGACTGAAGCTTTCTTT.